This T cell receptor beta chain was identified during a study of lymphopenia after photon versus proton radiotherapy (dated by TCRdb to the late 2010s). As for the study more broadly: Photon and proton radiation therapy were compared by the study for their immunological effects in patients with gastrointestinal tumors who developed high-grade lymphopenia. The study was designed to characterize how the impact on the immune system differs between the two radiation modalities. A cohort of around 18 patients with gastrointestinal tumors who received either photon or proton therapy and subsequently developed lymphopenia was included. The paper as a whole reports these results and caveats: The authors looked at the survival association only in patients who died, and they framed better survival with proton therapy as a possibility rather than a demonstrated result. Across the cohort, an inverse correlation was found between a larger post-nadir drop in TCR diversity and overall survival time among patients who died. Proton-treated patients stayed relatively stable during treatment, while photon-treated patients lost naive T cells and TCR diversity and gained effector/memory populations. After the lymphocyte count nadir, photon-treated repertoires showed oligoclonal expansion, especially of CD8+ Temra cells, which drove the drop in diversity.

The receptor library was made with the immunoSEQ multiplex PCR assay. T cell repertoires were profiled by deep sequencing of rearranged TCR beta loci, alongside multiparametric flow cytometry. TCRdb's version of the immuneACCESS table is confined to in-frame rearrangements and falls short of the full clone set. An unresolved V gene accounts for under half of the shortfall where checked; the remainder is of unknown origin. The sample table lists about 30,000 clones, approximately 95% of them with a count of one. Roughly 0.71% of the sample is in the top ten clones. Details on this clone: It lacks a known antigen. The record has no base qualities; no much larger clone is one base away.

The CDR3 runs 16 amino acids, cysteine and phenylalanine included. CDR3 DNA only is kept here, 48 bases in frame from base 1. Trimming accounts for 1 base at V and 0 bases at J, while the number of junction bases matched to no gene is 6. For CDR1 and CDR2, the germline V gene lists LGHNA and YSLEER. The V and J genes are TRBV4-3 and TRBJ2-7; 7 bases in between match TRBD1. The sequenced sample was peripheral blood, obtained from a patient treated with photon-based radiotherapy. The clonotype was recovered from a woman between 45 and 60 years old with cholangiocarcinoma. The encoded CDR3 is CASSQGTGRNSYEQYF. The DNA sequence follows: TGCGCCAGCAGCCAAGGGACAGGAAGGAACTCCTACGAGCAGTACTTC.